Below are 13 T cell receptor beta chains sequenced from a single sample in a study of cytomegalovirus exposure and HLA in healthy donors. Researchers ran the PCR with 60 Vbeta and 13 Jbeta primers. Clones were sequenced by immunoSEQ multiplex PCR, and TCRdb holds only the in-frame ones, with some missing. The table records some 140,000 clones, about 80% of them present only once. Sample: PBMCs. These receptors were obtained from a male donor in good health and CMV-seropositive.

This chain joins TRBV6-1 and TRBJ1-1, with D perhaps TRBD1 (6 bases). The germline gives CDR1 MNHNS, CDR2 SASEGT. V was pared by 6 bases and J by 0 bases, with 11 bases between. The CDR3 has 14 amino acids. In nucleotides, the CDR3 is TGTGCCAGCAGAGGACAGTTCATGAACACTGAAGCTTTCTTT. It is translated as CASRGQFMNTEAFF.

The J gene is TRBJ2-7, the V gene TRBV28, with D perhaps matching TRBD1 (6 bases). CDR1 is MDHEN, CDR2 SYDVKM, per germline. This CDR3 contains 15 residues. Trimming took off 5 bases at V and 3 bases at J, with 17 bases between the two ends. Here the CDR3 DNA reads TGTGCCAGCAGTCCCCAACTGACAGGTGGCTACGAGCAGTACTTC. Protein: CASSPQLTGGYEQYF.

This sequence joins TRBV11-2 and TRBJ2-1; TRBD2 aligns across 7 bases. V gave up 6 bases and J gave up 9 bases; unmatched junction bases: 8. The CDR3 covers 13 residues. Germline V CDR1 and CDR2: SGHAT, FQNNGV. The CDR3 here is CASRREFVREQFF. Here the CDR3 DNA reads TGTGCCAGCAGGCGGGAGTTTGTGCGTGAGCAGTTCTTC.

This clone has just a few counts. In DNA, the CDR3 is TGTGCCAGCAGCTTCGGGGGAACCTACGAGCAGTACTTC. Its translation: CASSFGGTYEQYF. This chain joins TRBV5-8 and TRBJ2-7, with D possibly being TRBD2 (6 bases). The CDR3 spans 13 residues. V lost 2 bases and J lost 2, with 8 bases in between. CDR1 and CDR2 (germline): SGHTS, YDEGEE.

The chain has TRBV5-5 and TRBJ2-7; D call uncertain. V gave up 4 bases and J gave up 4 bases, with 12 bases separating them. This CDR3 has 13 amino acids. Germline V gene sequence: CDR1 SGHKS, CDR2 YYEKEE (reference sequence). DNA of the CDR3: TGTGCCAGCAGCCATGGCACAGATTACGAGCAGTACTTC. Amino acids: CASSHGTDYEQYF. The full variable domain, in which reference TRBV5-5 and TRBJ2-7 provide the parts outside the CDR3, is DAGVTQSPTHLIKTRGQQVTLRCSPISGHKSVSWYQQVLGQGPQFIFQYYEKEERGRGNFPDRFSARQFPNYSSELNVNALLLGDSALYLCASSHGTDYEQYFGPGTRLTVT.

This chain uses TRBV25-1 with TRBJ1-3, with D unclear. CDR3 length: 16 amino acids. V gave up 3 bases and J gave up 0 bases, with 12 bases separating them. Germline CDR1 MGHDK, CDR2 SYGVNS. CDR3 region: CASSEHSSRSGNTIYF. CDR3 in DNA: TGTGCCAGCAGTGAGCACAGTTCCCGCTCTGGAAACACCATATATTTT.

The chain carries TRBV19 and TRBJ2-5; 11 bases agree with TRBD1. CDR3 length: 15 amino acids. The V and J ends lost 3 bases and 5 bases, in that order; junction bases with no gene match: 5. Germline loops: CDR1 LNHDA, CDR2 SQIVND (reference sequence). Here the CDR3 DNA reads TGTGCCAGTAGTATGGGACAGGGGGTCGTGGAGACCCAGTACTTC. This sequence encodes CASSMGQGVVETQYF.

In the case of this clone: The junction shows a germline mismatch at one end, possibly a read error. V gene TRBV7-9 combines with J gene TRBJ2-1; perhaps TRBD1 as D (6 bases). The CDR3 has 17 residues. The V gene's germline CDR1 is SEHNR and CDR2 FQNEAQ (reference sequence). As DNA, the CDR3 is TGTTCCAGCAGCTTACCCCAGGGGCTAGGGTCCTACAATGAGCAGTTCTTC. As protein: CSSSLPQGLGSYNEQFF.

This chain links TRBV29-1 with TRBJ2-5, with 9 bases lining up with TRBD1. The DNA end is a closer match to TRBJ2-7, so the J assignment may be wrong. The CDR3 is 13 amino acids. Germline V gene lookup returns CDR1 SQVTM and CDR2 ANQGSEA. CDR3: CSVPGQGLYEQYF. As DNA, the CDR3 is TGCAGCGTACCGGGACAGGGCCTCTACGAGCAGTACTTC.

V is TRBV18 and J is TRBJ2-5; a possible D gene is TRBD2 (6 bases). In germline, CDR1 is KGHSH, CDR2 LQKENI. V gave up 2 bases and J gave up 5 bases, with 15 bases separating them. The CDR3 totals 15 residues. This CDR3 reads CASSPVGTLVETQYF. CDR3 DNA: TGTGCCAGCTCACCAGTTGGGACTCTTGTCGAGACCCAGTACTTC.

The CDR3 sequence is CASSNRDREGPGANVLTF. The CDR3, as DNA: TGTGCCAGCAGTAACCGGGACAGGGAAGGTCCTGGGGCCAACGTCCTGACTTTC. The V call is TRBV25-1, the J call TRBJ2-6, with 9 positions matching TRBD1. CDR1 and CDR2 (germline): MGHDK, SYGVNS. The J segment lost 2 bases and the V segment lost 5 bases, leaving 10 bases of the junction unmatched. The CDR3 has 18 residues.

The rearrangement joins TRBV11-3 to TRBJ2-1, with a possible D match to TRBD2 (5 bases). The CDR3 runs to 13 residues. Per the germline V gene, CDR1 is SGHNT and CDR2 is YENEEA. V dropped 5 bases and J dropped 6 bases, with 11 bases sitting between them. The CDR3 nucleotides read TGTGCCAGCAGCCTGAGAGGGATCAATGAGCAGTTCTTC. Translated: CASSLRGINEQFF.

V gene TRBV5-6 combines with J gene TRBJ1-4, with D tentatively TRBD1 (6 bases). Germline V gene sequence: CDR1 SGHDT, CDR2 YYEEEE. V was trimmed by 3 bases and J by 4 bases, leaving 16 bases between them. This CDR3 is built from 16 residues. CDR3 in amino acids: CASSSPTDSLNEKLFF. CDR3 DNA sequence: TGTGCCAGCAGCTCTCCTACGGACAGCCTTAATGAAAAACTGTTTTTT. The full variable domain, its missing parts supplied by reference TRBV5-6 and TRBJ1-4, is DAGVTQSPTHLIKTRGQQVTLRCSPKSGHDTVSWYQQALGQGPQFIFQYYEEEERQRGNFPDRFSGHQFPNYSSELNVNALLLGDSALYLCASSSPTDSLNEKLFFGSGTQLSVL.